The clone carrying this T cell receptor (beta chain) was observed at least ten times. Its antigen is unknown. This CDR3 is 15 amino acids long. V lost 0 bases and J lost 0, with 6 bases in between. Germline CDR1 MNHEY, CDR2 SMNVEV (reference sequence). This record belongs to a study of Graves' ophthalmopathy and Graves' hyperthyroidism. Across the whole study: Peripheral blood (taken before any treatment) was collected at initial diagnosis. The study's findings and limits: Blood repertoires reportedly contained most expanded thyroid clonotypes above 0.001 frequency.

By definition, stable hyperthyroidism involved no ophthalmopathy within 18 months of follow-up. As the template, RNA transcripts were used to amplify TCR beta CDR3 regions. First-round RT-PCR with HTBI primers preceded a second-round multiplex PCR. Using its own MiXCR run on the multiplex PCR reads, TCRdb lists one record per CDR3 protein. The repertoire holds 620,000 or so distinct CDR3 sequences, with approximately 22% as singletons. The receptor's source is a woman aged 18-29 years with stable Graves' hyperthyroidism. Some clones in this sample may be carry-over from other donors' samples. The material sequenced was peripheral blood. The rearrangement links TRBV27 to TRBJ1-3; maybe TRBD1 (5 bases). CDR3 in amino acids: CASSLSGHSGNTIYF. CDR3 nucleotides: TGTGCCAGCAGTTTATCGGGGCACTCTGGAAACACCATATATTTT.